This TCR beta chain was sequenced for a study of OX40 agonist ivuxolimab in advanced cancers. CDR3 length: 14 amino acids. V shed 5 bases and J shed 1 base, with 9 bases lying between them. Germline V CDR1 and CDR2: SNHLY, FYNNEI. Sequencing used immunoSEQ multiplex PCR; TCRdb keeps in-frame clones, though not all of them. Of tens of thousands of clones in the sample, around 80% are singletons; the top ten hold just under 2.5%. V gene TRBV2 combines with J gene TRBJ1-5; D ambiguous. Source: CD4+ or CD8+ T cells sorted from blood, taken in a trial of the OX40 agonist ivuxolimab. The receptor comes from an adult with an advanced solid tumor such as melanoma, head and neck, liver or kidney cancer. The CDR3 loop reads CASSRRASNQPQHF. CDR3 sequence (DNA): TGTGCCAGCAGTCGAAGAGCCAGCAATCAGCCCCAGCATTTT.